This T cell receptor beta chain was captured by sequencing in a study of T cells after posttransplantation cyclophosphamide. This clone appeared a few times. The antigen is unknown. Study-wide results and caveats: Donor CD8+ memory clones often dominated recipient blood repertoires at later times. TRB overlap between skin or GI tissue T cells and blood was limited. After PTCy, TRB diversity resembled that of CNI/methotrexate controls.

TCRdb keeps only in-frame clones here, not all; method: immunoSEQ multiplex PCR. This set yields under 40,000 clones and no singletons; the top ten hold 5.5% to 8.5%. The specimen sequenced was PBMCs. This clonotype was sampled from a woman between 50 and 59 years old in good health and a related stem cell transplant donor.

The CDR3 nucleotides are TGTGCCAGCAGCTTAGCGCCGGGTCAGGGGAGCTACGAGCAGTACTTC. Its translation: CASSLAPGQGSYEQYF. The chain links TRBV7-8 to TRBJ2-5; possible D gene TRBD1, 6 bases. Near its end, the DNA agrees better with TRBJ2-7, so the J call may be wrong. Germline CDR1 is SGHVS and CDR2 is FQNEAQ. The CDR3 consists of 16 residues.